The next 26 T cell receptor beta chains were all read from a single sample in a study of shared clonotypes between healthy human individuals. CD8 cells regarded as naive lacked CD45RO, were positively chosen for CCR7, and omitted terminally differentiated effector memory CD45RA+ cells. Assay used: immunoSEQ multiplex PCR; TCRdb lists only in-frame clones, some missing. Of some 1,900,000 clones detected, less than 95% appear once; the ten largest clones hold around 1%. The sample was naive CD8+ T cells sorted from blood. Every receptor here comes from a man aged 18 to 29 in good health.

The chain has TRBV7-8 and TRBJ2-4, with D uncertain. Germline values: CDR1 SGHVS, CDR2 FQNEAQ. This CDR3 has 13 amino acids. The germline V and J ends were trimmed by 5 bases and 7 bases, with 12 bases remaining between them. CDR3 bases: TGTGCCAGCAGCAAACCTCTGGAGAACATTCAGTACTTC. This translates into CASSKPLENIQYF. Filled out from reference TRBV7-8 and TRBJ2-4, the complete variable domain reads GAGVSQSPRYKVAKRGQDVALRCDPISGHVSLFWYQQALGQGPEFLTYFQNEAQLDKSGLPSDRFFAERPEGSVSTLKIQRTQQEDSAVYLCASSKPLENIQYFGAGTRLSVL.

The chain has TRBV4-3 and TRBJ2-7, with 13 bases fitting TRBD2. The length of the CDR3 is 16 residues. Germline V gene data show CDR1 as LGHNA and CDR2 as YSLEER. The J segment lost 4 bases and the V segment lost 4 bases, leaving 7 bases of the junction unmatched. The CDR3: CASSPTSGRLDYEQYF. CDR3 nucleotide sequence: TGCGCCAGCAGCCCGACTAGCGGGAGGCTCGATTACGAGCAGTACTTC.

This clone appeared once. The rearrangement uses TRBV15 and TRBJ2-3; tentative D call: TRBD2 (6 bases). CDR3 length: 13 amino acids. Deletions cut 5 bases from V and 4 bases from J, with 10 bases between. Germline CDR1 is LNHNV and CDR2 is YYDKDF (reference sequence). The DNA for the CDR3 is TGTGCCACCAGCGGCGGGATTGCAGATACGCAGTATTTT. Amino acid sequence: CATSGGIADTQYF.

This clone is a singleton in its sample. The V gene is TRBV27, the J gene TRBJ2-3, with 7 bases aligning to TRBD2. The ends lost 2 bases at V and 1 base at J; junction bases unmatched: 9. The CDR3 contains 17 residues. CDR1 and CDR2 (germline): MNHEY, SMNVEV (reference sequence). The CDR3 loop is CASSLRLAVTRTDTQYF. CDR3 sequence (DNA): TGTGCCAGCAGTTTAAGGCTAGCGGTGACTCGCACAGATACGCAGTATTTT.

V gene TRBV28 combines with J gene TRBJ1-5; 7 bases fit TRBD1. V was clipped by 2 bases and J by 6 bases; unmatched bases: 19. The germline V gene has CDR1 MDHEN and CDR2 SYDVKM. This CDR3 has 19 amino acids. The CDR3 bases are TGTGCCAGCAGTTTACGGACAGGAATATCTTCCTTAATTAGTCAGCCCCAGCATTTT. It is translated as CASSLRTGISSLISQPQHF.

The CDR3 DNA is TGTGCCTGGAGTGTTGGAGCAATGGGGGAGACCCAGTACTTC. This encodes CAWSVGAMGETQYF. The chain has TRBV30 and TRBJ2-5; no clear D gene. V dropped 0 bases and J dropped 5 bases, with 13 bases sitting between them. Germline V gene data show CDR1 as GTSNPN and CDR2 as SVGIG (reference sequence). The CDR3 has 14 amino acids.

This rearrangement joins TRBV4-1 to TRBJ1-5; 7 positions agree with TRBD1. This CDR3 has 15 amino acids. The germline V gene has CDR1 MGHRA and CDR2 YSYEKL. The V gene end was trimmed by 4 bases and the J gene end by 3 bases; junction bases not matched to a gene: 6. Here the CDR3 reads CASSPEQGYNQPQHF. The CDR3 bases are TGCGCCAGCAGCCCCGAACAGGGGTACAATCAGCCCCAGCATTTT.

The rearrangement links TRBV28 to TRBJ1-1; 8 positions match TRBD1. Germline lookup yields CDR1 MDHEN and CDR2 SYDVKM. The CDR3 consists of 14 residues. The V and J ends lost 4 bases and 0 bases, in that order; junction bases with no gene match: 1. In nucleotides, the CDR3 is TGTGCCAGCAGTTGGACAGGGCTGAACACTGAAGCTTTCTTT. Its protein product is CASSWTGLNTEAFF.

The chain uses TRBV5-8 and TRBJ2-7, with D perhaps matching TRBD1 (5 bases). V lost 2 bases, J lost 1 base, and 13 bases lay in between. CDR1 is SGHTS, CDR2 YDEGEE, per germline. The CDR3 is 15 residues long. CDR3 sequence reads: CASSFGLQDSYEQYF. The CDR3 DNA is TGTGCCAGCAGCTTTGGGTTACAGGATTCCTACGAGCAGTACTTC.

This chain connects TRBV5-1 to TRBJ1-1, with TRBD1 matching 8 bases. V was clipped by 4 bases and J by 0 bases; unmatched bases: 11. The length of the CDR3 is 17 residues. CDR1 and CDR2 from the germline V gene are SGHRS and YFSETQ. Here the CDR3 reads CASSPPTGDLMNTEAFF. The CDR3 nucleotides are TGCGCCAGCAGCCCCCCGACAGGGGACCTCATGAACACTGAAGCTTTCTTT.

The chain links TRBV6-5 to TRBJ2-7; possibly TRBD2 for D (6 bases). The CDR3 extends over 15 amino acids. V was shortened by 6 bases and J by 0 bases, with 15 bases between the two germline ends. Per the germline V gene, CDR1 is MNHEY and CDR2 is SVGAGI. The CDR3 sequence is CASRDYDTFSYEQYF. CDR3 bases: TGTGCCAGCAGGGACTATGACACTTTCTCCTACGAGCAGTACTTC.

The J gene is TRBJ2-2, the V gene TRBV4-3, with 8 nucleotides matching TRBD2. Germline assignment: CDR1 LGHNA and CDR2 YSLEER. The length of the CDR3 is 17 residues. J gave up 6 bases and V 3 bases, and 12 bases lay outside the gene matches. CDR3 DNA sequence: TGCGCCAGCAGCCAGCTCCTAGCGGGCCAGGACGCCGGGGAGCTGTTTTTT. Translated, it gives CASSQLLAGQDAGELFF.

The V call is TRBV9, the J call TRBJ1-1; 7 positions agree with TRBD1. The CDR3 runs 11 residues. CDR1 and CDR2 from the germline V gene are SGDLS and YYNGEE. V was pared by 6 bases and J by 7 bases, with 3 bases of the junction left unmatched. The DNA for the CDR3 is TGTGCCAGCAAGGGGGACAGTGAAGCTTTCTTT. Translated, it gives CASKGDSEAFF.

This chain joins TRBV6-1 and TRBJ1-2; maybe TRBD1 (6 bases). Trimming shortened V by 6 bases and J by 5 bases, and 13 bases separated the two germline ends. From germline, CDR1 is MNHNS and CDR2 SASEGT. The CDR3 contains 13 residues. Here the CDR3 reads CASRPGDPYGYTF. CDR3 in DNA: TGTGCCAGCAGGCCAGGGGACCCTTATGGCTACACCTTC.

The CDR3 nucleotides read TGTGCCAGCAGTGAATGGGGAGTGAGGACTAGCGGGGTTCCTAGCACAGATACGCAGTATTTT. Protein: CASSEWGVRTSGVPSTDTQYF. The genes are TRBV2 and TRBJ2-3; 12 bases fit TRBD2. Per germline, CDR1 SNHLY and CDR2 FYNNEI. Trimming removed 2 bases from V and 0 bases from J; junction bases left unmatched: 15. The CDR3 extends over 21 amino acids.

On this clone itself: This CDR3 is also generated by other DNA sequences in the sample. The chain employs TRBV27 and TRBJ1-4, with 11 positions matching TRBD1. The germline gives CDR1 MNHEY, CDR2 SMNVEV (reference sequence). The CDR3 sequence is 14 residues long. J was trimmed by 6 bases and V by 4 bases; bases with no gene match: 1. CDR3 in amino acids: CASSWTGGDEKLFF. The CDR3 DNA reads TGTGCCAGCAGTTGGACAGGGGGCGATGAAAAACTGTTTTTT.

In its sample, this clone was seen once. The chain is built from TRBV7-2 and TRBJ2-2, with TRBD2 matching over 7 bases. Germline V gives CDR1 SGHTA, CDR2 FQGNSA. The length of the CDR3 is 16 residues. V gave up 1 base and J gave up 9 bases; unmatched junction bases: 11. The CDR3 DNA sequence: TGTGCCAGCAGCTTAGACTCCTGGGCTAGCGGTAGGGAGCTGTTTTTT. This codes for CASSLDSWASGRELFF.

The J gene is TRBJ2-3, the V gene TRBV7-2; D is tentatively TRBD1 or TRBD2 (5 bases each). Trimming stripped 3 bases from V and 6 bases from J, with 10 bases between. Germline values: CDR1 SGHTA, CDR2 FQGNSA. This CDR3 has 13 residues. CDR3: CASSLRGWDTQYF. DNA of the CDR3: TGTGCCAGCAGCTTGAGGGGTTGGGATACGCAGTATTTT.

On this clone: Other DNA sequences in this specimen translate into the identical CDR3. The rearrangement uses TRBV7-9 and TRBJ2-7, with a possible D match to TRBD2 (5 bases). This CDR3 contains 11 residues. Trimming took off 6 bases at V and 3 bases at J, with 6 bases between the two ends. Looked up from germline, CDR1 is SEHNR and CDR2 is FQNEAQ (reference sequence). CDR3 residues: CASSGSYEQYF. The CDR3 DNA sequence: TGTGCCAGCAGTGGGAGCTACGAGCAGTACTTC.

The chain has TRBV6-1 and TRBJ1-2; D remains unclear. Germline CDR1 is MNHNS and CDR2 is SASEGT. V lost 3 bases and J lost 4, with 9 bases in between. The CDR3 consists of 13 residues. For the CDR3, the DNA is TGTGCCAGCAGTGATATAGGATTCTATGGCTACACCTTC. It translates to CASSDIGFYGYTF.

This clone was seen once. CDR3 loop: CASSDGAGYYTGELFF. The CDR3 DNA reads TGTGCCAGCAGTGATGGTGCAGGGTACTACACCGGGGAGCTGTTTTTT. This chain joins TRBV2 and TRBJ2-2, with D perhaps matching TRBD1 (5 bases). Germline assignment: CDR1 SNHLY and CDR2 FYNNEI. V gave up 3 bases and J gave up 3 bases, with 14 bases separating them. The CDR3 spans 16 residues.

The J gene is TRBJ2-7, the V gene TRBV6-5; D may be TRBD1 (5 bases). There are 15 residues in the CDR3. The germline V gene encodes CDR1 MNHEY and CDR2 SVGAGI. Deletions cut 0 bases from V and 3 bases from J, with 12 bases between. The CDR3 is CASSYSSGNLYEQYF. CDR3 coding DNA: TGTGCCAGCAGTTACTCTTCAGGGAATCTCTACGAGCAGTACTTC.

This rearrangement joins TRBV5-1 to TRBJ1-1; 9 nucleotides match TRBD1. The CDR3 is made up of 19 amino acids. The junction had 20 bases not matched to a gene; V was cut back by 3 bases and J by 5 bases. Per the germline V gene, CDR1 is SGHRS and CDR2 is YFSETQ. The CDR3 region has the DNA TGCGCCAGCAGCTCCTTGGGGACAGGGAAAGACGTGGGCCCAACTGAAGCTTTCTTT. Its translation is CASSSLGTGKDVGPTEAFF.

The chain links TRBV5-1 to TRBJ2-7; no definite D call. V was pared by 6 bases and J by 4 bases, with 11 bases between. The CDR3 has 12 residues. Germline-derived CDR1 and CDR2 are SGHRS and YFSETQ. The CDR3 DNA sequence: TGCGCCAGCACTTCGTACGGGTACGAGCAGTACTTC. Translated: CASTSYGYEQYF.

The J gene is TRBJ2-1, the V gene TRBV27; D is unclear. Deletions cut 6 bases from V and 0 bases from J, with 9 bases between. The CDR3 covers 14 residues. The germline CDR1 and CDR2 sequences are MNHEY and SMNVEV (reference sequence). The DNA of the CDR3 is TGTGCCAGCAGGCAGACGGTCTCCTACAATGAGCAGTTCTTC. As protein: CASRQTVSYNEQFF.

Of note for this clone: This same CDR3 is encoded by further DNA sequences in the sample. The V gene is TRBV7-9, the J gene TRBJ1-1; D is unresolved. The CDR3 consists of 12 residues. In germline, CDR1 is SEHNR, CDR2 FQNEAQ (reference sequence). Trimming shortened V by 5 bases and J by 4 bases, and 8 bases separated the two germline ends. The CDR3 sequence: CASSLGPTEAFF. The CDR3 nucleotides are TGTGCCAGCAGCCTCGGTCCCACTGAAGCTTTCTTT.